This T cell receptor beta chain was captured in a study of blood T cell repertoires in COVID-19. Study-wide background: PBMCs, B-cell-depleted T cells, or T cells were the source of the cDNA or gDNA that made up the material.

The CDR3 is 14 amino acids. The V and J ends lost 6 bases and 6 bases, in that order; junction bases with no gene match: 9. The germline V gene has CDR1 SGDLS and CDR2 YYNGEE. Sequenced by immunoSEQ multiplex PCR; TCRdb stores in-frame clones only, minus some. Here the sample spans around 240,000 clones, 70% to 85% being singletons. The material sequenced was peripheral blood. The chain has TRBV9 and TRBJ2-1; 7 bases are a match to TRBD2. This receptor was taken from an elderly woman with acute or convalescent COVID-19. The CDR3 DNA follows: TGTGCCAGCACCTTAGGGCTAGCGGCCAATGAGCAGTTCTTC. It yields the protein CASTLGLAANEQFF.